This T cell receptor (beta chain) was recovered during a study of T cell changes during pregnancy in multiple sclerosis (dated by TCRdb to the late 2010s). For context, the study as a whole: In women with multiple sclerosis, the researchers looked at how the T cell repertoire shifted as pregnancy progressed.

Preparation of the library involved the immunoSEQ multiplex PCR assay. As stored in TCRdb, this immuneACCESS dataset retains in-frame rearrangements with V and J assigned. A fraction of the clones does not appear; measured against another copy, unresolved V genes explain less than half of the discrepancy, and the remainder lacks a known reason. The sample profile shows tens of thousands of clones; more than 75% of them were found once. The ten largest account for around 3.3% of the sample. This clone was observed a single time. Its antigen has not been determined. Within one base of it there is no much larger clone, and no base qualities were kept. Including cysteine and phenylalanine, the CDR3 has 17 amino acids. Solely the CDR3 DNA is kept, with 51 bases framed from the first base. The germline V gene gives CDR1 as ENHRY and CDR2 as SYGVKD. Between the V and J ends, shortened by 4 bases and 2 bases respectively, the junction contains 21 bases.

The TCR sequence derives from a female donor with multiple sclerosis, enrolled in a pregnancy study. This sequence uses TRBV10-3 and TRBJ2-7; D gene: possibly TRBD2, on 6 matching bases. This material consisted of CD8+ T cells from peripheral blood mononuclear cells, taken before pregnancy. Here the CDR3 is given as CAISGGGISVSPYEQYF. DNA sequence: TGTGCCATCAGTGGTGGGGGGATAAGCGTTTCGCCCTACGAGCAGTACTTC.